These 23 T cell receptor beta chains came from one sample sequenced in a study of vaccination and CD4 T cells after COVID-19. No antigen has been assigned to these receptors. Oncomine TCR Beta short-read sequencing was applied to DNA from cultured CD4+ T cells. TCRdb reprocessed the PCR reads with MiXCR, giving one entry per CDR3 protein. This table has 8,000 or so distinct CDR3 sequences, 20% to 25% appearing once. This sample's treatment: roughly 10-day PBMC culture with coronavirus spike peptide pools or control peptides (ViraFEST assay). Source: CD4+ T cells from blood, cultured in vitro, taken after SARS-CoV-2 vaccination. These TCRs come from a human donor who had recovered from COVID-19.

The V gene is TRBV23-1, the J gene TRBJ1-2; no clear D gene. TRBV23-1 is treated as an ORF (open reading frame) with a function not yet certain. Trimming cost V 5 bases and J 3 bases, with 13 bases left between them. This CDR3 has 14 amino acids. DNA of the CDR3: TGCGCCAGCAGTTCCAGGAGAACTGACTATGGCTACACCTTC. Protein sequence: CASSSRRTDYGYTF.

In its sample, this clonotype is medium-sized (0.01 to 0.1%). The chain has TRBV7-2 and TRBJ2-7, with D uncertain. Germline lookup yields CDR1 SGHTA and CDR2 FQGNSA. The CDR3 loop spans 12 amino acids. With 3 bases removed from V and 3 bases from J, the gap between germline ends came to 6 bases. The CDR3 coding sequence is TGTGCCAGCAGCTTTTTGGGCTACGAGCAGTACTTC. This encodes CASSFLGYEQYF.

This clonotype was seen a few times. The gene calls are TRBV7-2 and TRBJ2-3, with 15 bases that match TRBD2. Germline trimming cut 5 bases from V and 6 bases from J; bases unmatched to any gene: 6. Germline CDR1 SGHTA, CDR2 FQGNSA. The CDR3 is made up of 16 amino acids. The CDR3 spells CASSLRTSGGVDTQYF. For the CDR3, the DNA is TGTGCCAGCAGCCTCCGGACTAGCGGGGGGGTGGATACGCAGTATTTT.

The chain carries TRBV6-1 and TRBJ2-1; the match to TRBD2 covers 12 bases. CDR3 length: 17 amino acids. V dropped 3 bases and J dropped 2; count of bases not matched to a gene: 5. From germline, CDR1 is MNHNS and CDR2 SASEGT. As DNA, the CDR3 is TGTGCCAGCAGTGAGAGACTAGCGGGAGTGACCTACAATGAGCAGTTCTTC. As protein: CASSERLAGVTYNEQFF.

The chain has TRBV6-1 and TRBJ2-3; 9 positions agree with TRBD2. The ends lost 6 bases at V and 2 bases at J; junction bases unmatched: 3. The CDR3 runs 14 residues. CDR1 and CDR2 from the germline V gene are MNHNS and SASEGT. CDR3 in amino acids: CASRVAGATDTQYF. The CDR3 DNA reads TGTGCCAGCAGAGTAGCGGGGGCCACAGATACGCAGTATTTT.

The sample holds a few counts of this clonotype. V and J are TRBV29-1 and TRBJ2-1; TRBD2 agrees at 8 bases. Germline V gene sequence: CDR1 SQVTM, CDR2 ANQGSEA. The CDR3 loop spans 11 amino acids. V lost 6 bases, J lost 15 bases, and 10 bases stayed unmatched. CDR3 residues: CSVWTSLYPFF. CDR3 DNA: TGCAGCGTGTGGACTAGCTTATATCCGTTCTTC.

V and J are TRBV19 and TRBJ1-6; D is ambiguous. This CDR3 comprises 14 residues. The germline V gene encodes CDR1 LNHDA and CDR2 SQIVND (reference sequence). Trimming removed 5 bases from V and 5 bases from J, with 10 bases in between. The CDR3 spells CASSSDGHNSPLHF. In nucleotides, the CDR3 is TGTGCCAGTAGTTCCGACGGTCATAATTCACCCCTCCACTTT.

About this clonotype: A much larger clone lies one base from this, so it may be a read error. This chain joins TRBV7-9 and TRBJ2-7; D is possibly TRBD2 (6 bases). The V end lost 1 base, the J end lost 5 bases, and 18 bases lay between the germline ends. In germline, CDR1 is SEHNR, CDR2 FQNEAQ (reference sequence). CDR3 size: 16 residues. CDR3 sequence: CASSLVGGGTLDEQYF. CDR3 bases: TGTGCCAGCAGCTTAGTGGGGGGTGGGACCCTCGACGAGCAGTACTTC.

The chain has TRBV7-9 and TRBJ2-3; 8 bases match TRBD2. This CDR3 is 17 amino acids long. In germline, CDR1 is SEHNR, CDR2 FQNEAQ (reference sequence). The junction had 10 bases not matched to a gene; V was cut back by 5 bases and J by 0 bases. This CDR3 is CASSPTFSGTSTDTQYF. The CDR3 DNA is TGTGCCAGCAGCCCAACTTTTAGCGGGACTAGCACAGATACGCAGTATTTT. Filled out from reference TRBV7-9 and TRBJ2-3, the complete variable domain reads DTGVSQNPRHKITKRGQNVTFRCDPISEHNRLYWYRQTLGQGPEFLTYFQNEAQLEKSRLLSDRFSAERPKGSFSTLEIQRTEQGDSAMYLCASSPTFSGTSTDTQYFGPGTRLTVL.

The chain combines TRBV11-2 with TRBJ2-7; D is unresolved. V was pared by 1 base and J by 1 base, with 11 bases between. Germline CDR1 SGHAT, CDR2 FQNNGV. This CDR3 is built from 15 residues. CDR3 amino acids: CASSLAPVPSYEQYF. The CDR3 region has the DNA TGTGCCAGCAGCTTAGCCCCAGTCCCTTCCTACGAGCAGTACTTC.

By sample fraction, this clonotype is medium-sized. The rearrangement links TRBV7-2 to TRBJ2-7; TRBD2 aligns across 7 bases. This CDR3 comprises 16 residues. Trimming at V came to 8 bases and at J to 0 bases, leaving 13 bases not matched to a gene. In germline, CDR1 is SGHTA, CDR2 FQGNSA. The CDR3 sequence is CASEGSAGVTSYEQYF. In DNA form, the CDR3 reads TGTGCCAGCGAGGGGTCGGCGGGAGTGACCTCCTACGAGCAGTACTTC.

By proportion, this clonotype is medium-sized. The V call is TRBV20-1, the J call TRBJ1-5, with D uncertain. V was cut by 2 bases and J by 4 bases, with 9 bases left in between. The CDR3 covers 13 residues. CDR1 is DFQATT and CDR2 is SNEGSKA in the germline V gene (reference sequence). The CDR3 DNA reads as TGCAGTGCTAGAAGGCAGGCAAATCAGCCCCAGCATTTT. This gives the protein CSARRQANQPQHF.

Only a few counts were recorded for this clonotype. The genes are TRBV2 and TRBJ2-7; 8 bases are shared with TRBD2. Germline V gene lookup returns CDR1 SNHLY and CDR2 FYNNEI. This CDR3 contains 15 residues. With 4 bases clipped from V and 2 bases from J, the junction kept 7 bases outside the gene matches. CDR3 DNA: TGTGCCAGCAGTGCGGGAGGGAGGGGGACCTACGAGCAGTACTTC. This codes for CASSAGGRGTYEQYF.

This chain connects TRBV27 to TRBJ2-1; unclear D gene. The germline V gene encodes CDR1 MNHEY and CDR2 SMNVEV (reference sequence). This CDR3 comprises 13 residues. The V and J ends lost 5 bases and 10 bases respectively, with 15 bases between them. This chain's CDR3 is CASSRTGHREQFF. CDR3 DNA sequence: TGTGCCAGCAGTCGTACCGGGCACAGAGAGCAGTTCTTC.

The V call is TRBV20-1, the J call TRBJ2-3, with 11 bases fitting TRBD2. This CDR3 region has 15 residues. Germline CDR1 reads DFQATT; CDR2 reads SNEGSKA (reference sequence). V was clipped by 2 bases and J by 5 bases; unmatched bases: 6. For the CDR3, the DNA is TGCAGTGCTAGACCTACTAGCGGGAGACGAGATACGCAGTATTTT. It yields the protein CSARPTSGRRDTQYF.

In DNA, the CDR3 is TGTGCCAGCTCACTAGGGACTAGCGGGAGTGAGACCCAGTACTTC. As protein: CASSLGTSGSETQYF. The chain couples TRBV18 to TRBJ2-5; 14 bases match TRBD2. Germline trimming cut 4 bases from V and 5 bases from J; bases unmatched to any gene: 3. The CDR3 is 15 amino acids. Germline assignment: CDR1 KGHSH and CDR2 LQKENI.

Written as DNA, the CDR3 is TGCGCCAGCAGCCAGCCGGGACAGACAAATCAGCCCCAGCATTTT. Protein product: CASSQPGQTNQPQHF. The J gene is TRBJ1-5, the V gene TRBV4-1; 7 nucleotides agree with TRBD1. The CDR3 covers 15 residues. Germline CDR1 MGHRA, CDR2 YSYEKL. V lost 3 bases and J lost 4; bases outside the gene matches: 6.

This clonotype was seen a handful of times. This rearrangement joins TRBV10-1 to TRBJ2-3; D unresolved. V lost 3 bases, J lost 3 bases, and 7 bases lay in between. Germline loops: CDR1 WNHNN, CDR2 SYGVQD (reference sequence). The CDR3 runs 13 residues. The CDR3 loop reads CASSDPRTDTQYF. The CDR3, as DNA: TGCGCCAGCAGTGACCCCAGGACAGATACGCAGTATTTT.

This sequence joins TRBV6-1 and TRBJ2-1, with TRBD1 identical over 8 bases. This CDR3 is built from 17 residues. Per the germline V gene, CDR1 is MNHNS and CDR2 is SASEGT. Trimming at V came to 3 bases and at J to 7 bases, leaving 14 bases not matched to a gene. CDR3 bases: TGTGCCAGCAGTGACAGGGGAGCGGACAGGGCGGTGAATGAGCAGTTCTTC. Amino acids: CASSDRGADRAVNEQFF.

A note on this clonotype: A junction end diverges from the germline sequence, so it may reflect a read error. The J gene is TRBJ1-5, the V gene TRBV7-2; D uncertain. The CDR3 sequence is 14 residues long. Per the germline V gene, CDR1 is SGHTA and CDR2 is FQGNSA. For the CDR3, the DNA is TGTGCCAGCAGCTTAGGAAACAGCAATCAGCCCCGGCATTTT. Protein sequence: CASSLGNSNQPRHF.

This clonotype has only a few counts. The chain has TRBV6-1 and TRBJ1-1; TRBD1 is a possible D gene (5 bases). CDR1 and CDR2 from the germline V gene are MNHNS and SASEGT. This CDR3 is 13 amino acids long. Trimming removed 6 bases at V and 7 bases at J, with 15 bases between. The DNA of the CDR3 is TGTGCCAGCAGCCACAGGCTGAGCGGTGAAGCTTTCTTT. Amino acid sequence: CASSHRLSGEAFF.

There are a few counts of this clonotype. DNA of the CDR3: TGTGCCAGCAGCGGGACGGGACCGTACCAAGAGACCCAGTACTTC. Its translation: CASSGTGPYQETQYF. V gene TRBV11-2 combines with J gene TRBJ2-5; D may correspond to TRBD1 or TRBD2 (5 bases each). The germline gives CDR1 SGHAT, CDR2 FQNNGV. V was cut by 5 bases and J by 0 bases, with 13 bases left in between. The CDR3 extends over 15 amino acids.

This clonotype appeared a few times. V and J are TRBV28 and TRBJ1-2; TRBD1 aligns across 9 bases. V shed 5 bases, J shed 6 bases, and the junction held 4 bases outside the gene matches. Per germline, CDR1 MDHEN and CDR2 SYDVKM. This CDR3 contains 13 residues. The CDR3 reads CASSPGTGNGYTF. CDR3 coding DNA: TGTGCCAGCAGTCCCGGGACAGGGAATGGCTACACCTTC.